The clone carrying this T cell receptor (beta chain) was detected ten times or more. This CDR3 spans 18 amino acids. After removal of 6 bases from V and 3 bases from J, the junction contained 22 bases not matched to a gene. Germline CDR1 reads DFQATT; CDR2 reads SNEGSKA (reference sequence). The data were taken from a study of T cells in Graves' hyperthyroidism and ophthalmopathy. Study in general: Peripheral blood specimens were obtained at initial diagnosis, prior to any treatment.

TCR beta CDR3 regions were amplified from RNA. HTBI primers were the set used in a first-round RT-PCR of the TCR CDR3. TCRdb reprocessed the multiplex PCR reads via MiXCR and lists one record per CDR3 protein. The sample consists of a few hundred thousand distinct CDR3 sequences, 15% to 20% of them appearing once. The source of this sequence is a middle-aged woman with Graves' ophthalmopathy. The J gene is TRBJ2-7, the V gene TRBV20-1; 8 nucleotides align to TRBD2. The material sequenced was blood. The CDR3 sequence is CSAARGGASGLDYYEQYF. CDR3 sequence (DNA): TGCAGTGCCGCTAGAGGGGGGGCTAGCGGGTTGGACTACTACGAGCAGTACTTC.